The rows below give T cell receptor beta chains drawn from one sample of a study of shared clonotypes between healthy human individuals. TCRdb keeps only in-frame clones here, not all; method: immunoSEQ multiplex PCR. The sample lists around 340,000 clones; about 70% were seen once. Input material: memory CD4+ T cells sorted from blood. Receptors were obtained from a man aged 25-40 years in good health. The CDR3 runs from the conserved cysteine through the conserved F or W. The D gene is left open where the match is weak. Size is omitted from some rows. Given values are once, few, many or a class for expanded clones.

clone size: -; D gene: -; J gene: TRBJ2-3; V gene: TRBV4-1; CDR3 protein: CASSQGGGESTDTQYF; CDR3 DNA: TGCGCCAGCAGCCAAGGGGGTGGTGAAAGCACAGATACGCAGTATTTT
clone size: -; D gene: TRBD2; J gene: TRBJ2-7; V gene: TRBV10-2; CDR3 protein: CASSRLAGAYEQYF; CDR3 DNA: TGCGCCAGCAGCCGACTAGCGGGAGCCTACGAGCAGTACTTC
clone size: -; D gene: -; J gene: TRBJ1-1; V gene: TRBV2; CDR3 protein: CANHRESGTEAFF; CDR3 DNA: TGTGCCAACCACAGGGAATCGGGTACTGAAGCTTTCTTT
clone size: -; D gene: -; J gene: TRBJ1-2; V gene: TRBV10-1; CDR3 protein: CASSVFRESQRNYGYTF; CDR3 DNA: TGCGCCAGCAGTGTGTTCAGGGAGAGTCAGAGGAACTATGGCTACACCTTC
clone size: once; D gene: -; J gene: TRBJ2-1; V gene: TRBV5-1; CDR3 protein: CASSPGLSNEQFF; CDR3 DNA: TGCGCCAGCAGCCCGGGACTCTCCAATGAGCAGTTCTTC
clone size: few; D gene: -; J gene: TRBJ2-2; V gene: TRBV27; CDR3 protein: CASSLYGTAANTGELFF; CDR3 DNA: TGTGCCAGCAGTTTATACGGGACCGCAGCGAACACCGGGGAGCTGTTTTTT
clone size: -; D gene: -; J gene: TRBJ1-5; V gene: TRBV2; CDR3 protein: CASSEFNSNQPQHF; CDR3 DNA: TGTGCCAGCAGTGAATTCAACAGCAATCAGCCCCAGCATTTT
clone size: -; D gene: TRBD1; J gene: TRBJ2-7; V gene: TRBV13; CDR3 protein: CASSRNRGAGHEQYF; CDR3 DNA: TGTGCCAGCAGCCGAAACAGGGGCGCTGGTCACGAGCAGTACTTC
clone size: once; D gene: -; J gene: TRBJ2-3; V gene: TRBV19; CDR3 protein: CASSQRTSNPTDTQYF; CDR3 DNA: TGTGCCAGTAGTCAGAGGACAAGCAACCCCACAGATACGCAGTATTTT
clone size: once; D gene: -; J gene: TRBJ2-1; V gene: TRBV9; CDR3 protein: CASSRAGDEQFF; CDR3 DNA: TGTGCCAGCTCCAGAGCGGGTGATGAGCAGTTCTTC
clone size: -; D gene: -; J gene: TRBJ1-5; V gene: TRBV6-5; CDR3 protein: CASKQGSNQPQHF; CDR3 DNA: TGTGCCAGCAAACAGGGAAGCAATCAGCCCCAGCATTTT
clone size: -; D gene: -; J gene: TRBJ2-1; V gene: TRBV7-8; CDR3 protein: CASSPAWTEHNEQFF; CDR3 DNA: TGTGCCAGCAGCCCGGCTTGGACGGAGCACAATGAGCAGTTCTTC
clone size: -; D gene: -; J gene: TRBJ2-2; V gene: TRBV6-4; CDR3 protein: CASSEGTGELFF; CDR3 DNA: TGTGCCAGCAGTGAGGGCACCGGGGAGCTGTTTTTT
clone size: few; D gene: TRBD1; J gene: TRBJ1-2; V gene: TRBV5-1; CDR3 protein: CASSLTSAGGNGYTF; CDR3 DNA: TGCGCCAGCAGCTTGACTTCGGCAGGGGGAAATGGCTACACCTTC
clone size: -; D gene: -; J gene: TRBJ2-1; V gene: TRBV5-1; CDR3 protein: CASSQGNEQFF; CDR3 DNA: TGCGCCAGCAGCCAGGGGAATGAGCAGTTCTTC
clone size: -; D gene: TRBD1; J gene: TRBJ1-1; V gene: TRBV20-1; CDR3 protein: CSAQRQGQAFF; CDR3 DNA: TGCAGTGCCCAGAGACAGGGACAAGCTTTCTTT
clone size: -; D gene: -; J gene: TRBJ1-4; V gene: TRBV2; CDR3 protein: CASSEQRVGNEKLFF; CDR3 DNA: TGTGCCAGCAGTGAACAGAGGGTGGGAAATGAAAAACTGTTTTTT
clone size: -; D gene: -; J gene: TRBJ1-4; V gene: TRBV28; CDR3 protein: CASSFGFFGLAEKLFF; CDR3 DNA: TGTGCCAGCAGTTTTGGGTTTTTCGGTCTCGCGGAAAAACTGTTTTTT
clone size: -; D gene: -; J gene: TRBJ2-5; V gene: TRBV27; CDR3 protein: CASRIQVGVGTQYF; CDR3 DNA: TGTGCCAGCAGGATACAGGTCGGGGTGGGGACCCAGTACTTC
clone size: -; D gene: TRBD2; J gene: TRBJ2-1; V gene: TRBV9; CDR3 protein: CASSATSGLQFF; CDR3 DNA: TGTGCCAGCAGCGCGACTAGCGGATTGCAGTTCTTC
clone size: few; D gene: TRBD2; J gene: TRBJ2-1; V gene: TRBV7-9; CDR3 protein: CASSLRVTSGGRNEQFF; CDR3 DNA: TGTGCCAGCAGCTTAAGGGTTACTAGCGGGGGGCGGAATGAGCAGTTCTTC